This T cell receptor beta chain is from a study of T cells in Graves' hyperthyroidism and ophthalmopathy. CDR3 size: 15 residues. Per the germline V gene, CDR1 is LGHNA and CDR2 is YSLEER. Concerning this clonotype: A read error may account for a junction end that differs from germline.

Amplified regions were TCR beta CDR3 sequences from RNA transcripts. Carried out on the TCR CDR3, a first-round RT-PCR used the HTBI primer set. TCRdb recomputed calls from the multiplex PCR reads with MiXCR, one row per CDR3 protein. The table shows about 500,000 distinct CDR3 sequences, with roughly 17% occurring only once. The specimen sequenced was blood. This clonotype originated in a woman between 18 and 29 years old with Graves' ophthalmopathy. The genes are TRBV4-3 and TRBJ2-3, with D hard to call. The CDR3 bases are TGCGCCAGCAGCCAAGTTGGACCCGGCACAGATGCGCAGTATTTT. Its protein is CASSQVGPGTDAQYF.